The clone carrying this TCR beta chain was recorded a few times. What it binds is unknown. The data were obtained in a study of response to subunit inactivated influenza vaccine. Study-level results: The authors offered the suggestion that each seasonal influenza vaccination recruits few new T cells.

Using its own MiXCR run on the RT-PCR reads, TCRdb lists one record per CDR3 protein. The repertoire holds over 450,000 distinct CDR3 sequences, with 10% to 15% as singletons. The TCR originated in a man over 45 who received an inactivated influenza vaccine. The specimen comprised PBMCs from blood, sampled around seven weeks after vaccination.

The CDR3 sequence is CASSPILRVSTDTQYF. DNA for the CDR3: TGTGCCAGCAGCCCCATTTTGCGGGTCAGTACAGATACGCAGTATTTT. The chain is built from TRBV7-2 and TRBJ2-3; possible D gene TRBD2, 5 bases. Germline CDR1 is SGHTA and CDR2 is FQGNSA. The germline V and J ends were trimmed by 5 bases and 3 bases, with 18 bases remaining between them. The CDR3 runs 16 residues. Full variable domain (remainder filled in from reference TRBV7-2 and TRBJ2-3): GAGVSQSPSNKVTEKGKDVELRCDPISGHTALYWYRQSLGQGLEFLIYFQGNSAPDKSGLPSDRFSAERTGGSVSTLTIQRTQQEDSAVYLCASSPILRVSTDTQYFGPGTRLTVL.